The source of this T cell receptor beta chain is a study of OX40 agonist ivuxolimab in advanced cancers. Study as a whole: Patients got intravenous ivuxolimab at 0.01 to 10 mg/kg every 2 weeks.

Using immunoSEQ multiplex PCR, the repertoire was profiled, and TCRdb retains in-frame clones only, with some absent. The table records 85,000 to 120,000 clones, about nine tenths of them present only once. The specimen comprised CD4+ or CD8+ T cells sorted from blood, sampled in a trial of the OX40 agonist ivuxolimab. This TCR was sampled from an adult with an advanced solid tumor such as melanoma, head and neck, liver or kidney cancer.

The CDR3 loop is CASSDTGPGNTIYF. The DNA for the CDR3 is TGTGCCAGCAGTGATACAGGGCCTGGAAACACCATATATTTT. The V and J genes are TRBV25-1 and TRBJ1-3; D is perhaps TRBD1 (6 bases). The CDR3 has 14 residues. Germline V CDR1 and CDR2: MGHDK, SYGVNS. V lost 3 bases, J lost 2 bases, and 8 bases lay in between.